One TCR beta chain is described in this entry. Other DNA sequences in this sample translate to the same CDR3. These data belong to a study of blood T cell repertoires in COVID-19. Study overall: The United States, Italy and Spain provided the acute and convalescent COVID-19 samples. Sources were T cells, B-cell-depleted T cells, or PBMCs; the material itself was cDNA or gDNA.

Sequencing used immunoSEQ multiplex PCR; TCRdb keeps in-frame clones, though not all of them. The table shows approximately 240,000 clones, with 65% to 85% occurring only once. Per germline, CDR1 SGHDN and CDR2 FVKESK. The CDR3 contains 13 residues. Between the trimmed V and J ends, which lost 2 bases and 1 base, there was a span of 5 bases. The clonotype comes from a woman between 35 and 50 years old with active or convalescent COVID-19. The material sequenced was peripheral blood. The chain is built from TRBV14 and TRBJ1-1, with a tentative D call TRBD1 (5 bases). The CDR3 DNA reads as TGTGCCAGCAGCCAACAGGGGAACACTGAAGCTTTCTTT. Its translation: CASSQQGNTEAFF.